What follows are 2 T cell receptor beta chains derived from one specimen sequenced in a study of blood T cells in healthy people across ages. Combining a sample-barcoded 5' primer with a J-beta primer mix, a second PCR ran for about 6 to 12 cycles. TCRdb passed the 5' RACE reads through MiXCR, listing each CDR3 protein once. The profile covers fewer than 750,000 distinct CDR3 sequences, with 52% appearing a single time and around an eighth taken by the ten largest. The sequenced sample was blood. All receptors derive from a woman aged 80 or over in good health.

In its sample, this clonotype was seen many times. This sequence joins TRBV10-3 and TRBJ2-7; 7 bases are a match to TRBD1. Germline CDR1 ENHRY, CDR2 SYGVKD. CDR3 length equals 15 residues. With V trimmed by 2 bases and J by 3 bases, 7 bases remained unmatched. This CDR3 reads CAISERDSPSYEQYF. CDR3 DNA: TGTGCCATCAGTGAGCGGGACAGCCCAAGCTACGAGCAGTACTTC.

This clonotype was recorded many times. The V and J genes are TRBV2 and TRBJ2-7; D is uncertain. The V end was cut by 6 bases, the J end by 4 bases, with 4 bases between. The germline V gene has CDR1 SNHLY and CDR2 FYNNEI. The CDR3 spans 10 residues. The CDR3 region is CASSDYEQYF. The CDR3 DNA follows: TGTGCCAGCAGCGATTACGAGCAGTACTTC.